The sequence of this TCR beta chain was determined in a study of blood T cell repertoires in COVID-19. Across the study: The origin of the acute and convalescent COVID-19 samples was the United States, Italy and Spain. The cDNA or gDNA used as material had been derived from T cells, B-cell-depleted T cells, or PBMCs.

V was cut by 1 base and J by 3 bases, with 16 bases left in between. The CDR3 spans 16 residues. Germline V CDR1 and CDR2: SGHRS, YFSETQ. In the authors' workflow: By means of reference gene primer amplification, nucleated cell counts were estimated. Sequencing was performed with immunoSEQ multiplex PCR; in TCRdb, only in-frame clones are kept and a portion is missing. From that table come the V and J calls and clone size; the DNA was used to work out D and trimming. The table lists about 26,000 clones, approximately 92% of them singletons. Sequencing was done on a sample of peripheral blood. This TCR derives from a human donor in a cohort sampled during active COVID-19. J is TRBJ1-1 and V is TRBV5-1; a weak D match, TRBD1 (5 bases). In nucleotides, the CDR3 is TGCGCCAGCAGCTTGTTCGGGCTCTGGGGGGACACTGAAGCTTTCTTT. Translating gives CASSLFGLWGDTEAFF.